The source of this T cell receptor (beta chain) is a study of blood T cell repertoires in COVID-19. Looking at the study overall: Sites across the United States, Italy and Spain contributed samples from acute and convalescent COVID-19.

Patients at the Seattle site were enrolled during active infection and followed longitudinally. Only a few counts were recorded for this clone. Original methodology: Estimated nucleated cell counts came from reference gene primer amplification. The table came from immunoSEQ multiplex PCR; TCRdb's copy has only in-frame clones and leaves some out. V, J and clone size reflect that table, while D and trimming were determined from the DNA. Found here are around 400,000 clones, more than 75% of them singletons; the top ten hold about 2%. This CDR3 has 16 amino acids. Germline V gene data show CDR1 as SGHNT and CDR2 as YYREEE (reference sequence). V trimming: 4 bases; J trimming: 7 bases; junction bases outside the gene matches: 9.

Sample: peripheral blood. The TCR comes from a woman aged 60-75 years with COVID-19, enrolled during active disease. The rearrangement links TRBV5-4 to TRBJ1-4; 11 nucleotides agree with TRBD1. This CDR3 reads CASSRGQGATGEKLFF. CDR3 DNA: TGTGCCAGCAGCAGAGGACAGGGGGCGACGGGTGAAAAACTGTTTTTT.